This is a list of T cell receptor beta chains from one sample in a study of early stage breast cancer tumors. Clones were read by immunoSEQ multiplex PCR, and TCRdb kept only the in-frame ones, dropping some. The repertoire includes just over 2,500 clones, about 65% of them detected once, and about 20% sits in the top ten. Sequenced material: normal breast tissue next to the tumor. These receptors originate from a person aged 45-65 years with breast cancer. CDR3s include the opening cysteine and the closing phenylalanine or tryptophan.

CDR3aa: CASSLVDRGGQPQHF
j_gene: TRBJ1-5
v_gene: TRBV7-6

CDR3aa: CASSLTGGGEQYF
j_gene: TRBJ2-7
v_gene: TRBV5-1

CDR3aa: CASRTTRQGPGNTIYF
j_gene: TRBJ1-3
v_gene: TRBV19

CDR3aa: CASRQNTDTQYF
j_gene: TRBJ2-3
v_gene: TRBV7-2

CDR3aa: CASMRDRTSNQPQHF
j_gene: TRBJ1-5
v_gene: TRBV2

CDR3aa: CASSHPDTYQPQHF
j_gene: TRBJ1-5
v_gene: TRBV4-1

CDR3aa: CASSSRTDTGELFF
j_gene: TRBJ2-2
v_gene: TRBV7-9

CDR3aa: CAWSAGNYGHTF
j_gene: TRBJ1-2
v_gene: TRBV30

CDR3aa: CASSIVGYGYTF
j_gene: TRBJ1-2
v_gene: TRBV19

CDR3aa: CASSPLDTLGELFF
j_gene: TRBJ2-2
v_gene: TRBV18

CDR3aa: CASSESGVGELFF
j_gene: TRBJ2-2
v_gene: TRBV6-1

CDR3aa: CASSPGTGELFF
j_gene: TRBJ2-2
v_gene: TRBV6-9

CDR3aa: CASSYEGGPKDTQYF
j_gene: TRBJ2-3
v_gene: TRBV6-5